Listed here are 30 T cell receptor beta chains from one sample, sequenced in a study of T cells expressing NK-cell markers. With the 5' RACE reads reprocessed, TCRdb shows one record per CDR3 protein and no DNA. The sample table sets out roughly 380,000 distinct CDR3 sequences. The source material was blood T cells: a sorted CD56 or NKG2C T cell subset, CD4+ or CD8+ T cells, or bulk PBMC T cells (not recorded which). The receptor set was obtained from a man between 18 and 69 years old in good health.

The V call is TRBV4-1, the J call TRBJ2-7; TCRdb designates TRBD1, a call that cannot be tested without DNA. The CDR3 contains 14 residues. The germline V gene has CDR1 MGHRA and CDR2 YSYEKL. CDR3 residues: CASSPRTAILEQYF.

This rearrangement joins TRBV6-4 to TRBJ2-1; TCRdb proposes TRBD1, but this gene call is untestable without DNA. The CDR3 extends over 13 amino acids. Germline V gives CDR1 MRHNA, CDR2 SNTAGT. CDR3 loop: CASSWDVPGEQFF.

V usage is TRBV5-1 and J usage is TRBJ2-5; the TRBD1 assignment by TCRdb is unverifiable without DNA. The length of the CDR3 is 18 residues. Germline V CDR1 and CDR2: SGHRS, YFSETQ. This chain's CDR3 is CASSLRGHSLLYQETQYF.

The chain joins TRBV12-3 or TRBV12-4 to TRBJ1-5; TCRdb selects TRBD1, and the lack of DNA leaves this call unchecked. This CDR3 spans 19 amino acids. The CDR3 here is CASSFFGRLGTGVNQPQHF.

J is TRBJ2-1 and V is TRBV10-3; TCRdb reports TRBD2, a call that lacks DNA to check it against. CDR1 and CDR2 from the germline V gene are ENHRY and SYGVKD. This CDR3 is 16 amino acids long. The CDR3 loop is CAISEYGSGTYNEQFF.

The V gene is TRBV6-5, the J gene TRBJ1-4; TCRdb's D call of TRBD1 is untestable without DNA. The germline V gene encodes CDR1 MNHEY and CDR2 SVGAGI. This CDR3 spans 13 amino acids. CDR3 in amino acids: CASSYDRAVKLFF.

The rearrangement links TRBV6-5 to TRBJ2-1; the TRBD1 assignment by TCRdb is unverifiable without DNA. This CDR3 comprises 16 residues. In germline, CDR1 is MNHEY, CDR2 SVGAGI. CDR3 loop: CASITWGAGGVNEQFF.

V usage is TRBV11-1 and J usage is TRBJ2-2. The CDR3 contains 16 residues. CDR1 SGHAT and CDR2 FQDESV come from the germline V gene (reference sequence). CDR3 region: CASSYPGLAHTGELFF.

The chain carries TRBV6-1 and TRBJ1-6; TCRdb reports TRBD1, a call that lacks DNA to check it against. From germline, CDR1 is MNHNS and CDR2 SASEGT. The length of the CDR3 is 16 residues. CDR3 loop: CASSATGEAYNSPLHF.

The J gene is TRBJ2-1, the V gene TRBV4-1; without DNA, the TCRdb call of TRBD1 cannot be checked. The V gene's germline CDR1 is MGHRA and CDR2 YSYEKL. The CDR3 extends over 15 amino acids. CDR3 amino acids: CASSQDSLGGNEQFF.

This chain uses TRBV6-1 with TRBJ1-6; TCRdb picks TRBD1, but there is no DNA to check that call. Germline loops: CDR1 MNHNS, CDR2 SASEGT. The CDR3 runs 14 residues. This CDR3 is CASGDRSYNSPLHF.

The rearrangement joins TRBV7-2 to TRBJ1-1; checking the TCRdb D call of TRBD1 is not possible without DNA. The CDR3 sequence is 15 residues long. Germline CDR1 is SGHTA and CDR2 is FQGNSA. The CDR3 reads CASSSSGTVNTEAFF.

V usage is TRBV5-1 and J usage is TRBJ2-1. Germline V CDR1 and CDR2: SGHRS, YFSETQ. The CDR3 is 12 amino acids. The CDR3 spells CASSQIDNEQFF.

The chain combines TRBV5-5 with TRBJ2-1. Germline V gives CDR1 SGHKS, CDR2 YYEKEE (reference sequence). The CDR3 covers 15 residues. CDR3 sequence: CASSLSLGSYNEQFF.

The chain couples TRBV29-1 to TRBJ2-7; no DNA is available, so the TRBD1 call from TCRdb remains unchecked. The germline CDR1 and CDR2 sequences are SQVTM and ANQGSEA. This CDR3 spans 14 amino acids. CDR3 sequence reads: CSVQGIGSSYEQYF.

The CDR3 loop reads CASTRDRGLVLVAGYTF. The rearrangement joins TRBV2 to TRBJ1-2; TCRdb's D call of TRBD1 is untestable without DNA. The CDR3 contains 17 residues. Germline-derived CDR1 and CDR2 are SNHLY and FYNNEI.

The V gene is TRBV3-1, the J gene TRBJ2-7; there is no DNA to check the TCRdb D call of TRBD2. Germline loops: CDR1 LGHDT, CDR2 YNNKEL (reference sequence). CDR3 length: 17 amino acids. The CDR3 spells CASSQDGLAGGPYEQYF.

This rearrangement joins TRBV28 to TRBJ1-3; TCRdb proposes TRBD1, but this gene call is untestable without DNA. CDR1 and CDR2 (germline): MDHEN, SYDVKM. The CDR3 runs 17 residues. CDR3 sequence reads: CASTYGLQGSIGNTIYF.

The chain employs TRBV20-1 and TRBJ1-4. CDR1 is DFQATT, CDR2 SNEGSKA, per germline (reference sequence). This CDR3 region has 14 residues. CDR3 loop: CSARDPLPNEKLFF.

The V and J genes are TRBV27 and TRBJ2-1; the TCRdb call, TRBD2, lacks DNA for checking. The CDR3 is made up of 14 amino acids. The germline CDR1 and CDR2 sequences are MNHEY and SMNVEV (reference sequence). The CDR3 is CASRRASGYNEQFF.

This sequence joins TRBV6-2 or TRBV6-3 and TRBJ1-5; TCRdb gives TRBD1 as the D gene, but with no DNA this cannot be confirmed. Looked up from germline, CDR1 is MNHEY and CDR2 is SVGEGT. This CDR3 contains 13 residues. CDR3 loop: CASSARPHQPQHF.

V is TRBV3-1 and J is TRBJ2-7; absent DNA, TCRdb's TRBD2 call cannot be checked. The V gene's germline CDR1 is LGHDT and CDR2 YNNKEL (reference sequence). This CDR3 spans 17 amino acids. CDR3 residues: CASSQGLAGRSSYEQYF.

This sequence joins TRBV5-6 and TRBJ2-6; TCRdb indicates TRBD1, and absent DNA this call remains unverified. The CDR3 is 17 amino acids. CDR1 and CDR2 from the germline V gene are SGHDT and YYEEEE. CDR3 residues: CASSPDRGYAGANVLTF. The full variable domain, in which reference TRBV5-6 and TRBJ2-6 provide the parts outside the CDR3, is DAGVTQSPTHLIKTRGQQVTLRCSPKSGHDTVSWYQQALGQGPQFIFQYYEEEERQRGNFPDRFSGHQFPNYSSELNVNALLLGDSALYLCASSPDRGYAGANVLTFGAGSRLTVL.

V gene TRBV12-3 or TRBV12-4 combines with J gene TRBJ2-3; TCRdb proposes TRBD1, but this gene call is untestable without DNA. CDR3 size: 16 residues. This CDR3 is CASSPDLTPQADTQYF.

CDR3 sequence reads: CASSEGHGRRPDF. The chain employs TRBV19 and TRBJ2-7; the TCRdb D gene call, TRBD1, has no DNA to confirm it. Looked up from germline, CDR1 is LNHDA and CDR2 is SQIVND (reference sequence). This CDR3 has 13 amino acids.

The rearrangement links TRBV7-2 to TRBJ2-4; TCRdb returns TRBD2, unconfirmable since there is no DNA. Germline lookup yields CDR1 SGHTA and CDR2 FQGNSA. The CDR3 is made up of 15 amino acids. The CDR3 here is CASSSLAGDLNIQYF.

This sequence joins TRBV20-1 and TRBJ2-7; TCRdb's D call of TRBD1 is untestable without DNA. Germline V gives CDR1 DFQATT, CDR2 SNEGSKA (reference sequence). The CDR3 is made up of 12 amino acids. The CDR3 is CSAKGGGHEQYF.

The chain links TRBV30 to TRBJ2-3; TCRdb outputs TRBD1, but without DNA this stays unchecked. CDR1 is GTSNPN, CDR2 SVGIG, per germline (reference sequence). The CDR3 runs to 14 residues. This CDR3 is CAWNGAGYTDTQYF.

The chain combines TRBV6-1 with TRBJ1-1; TCRdb designates TRBD1, a call that cannot be tested without DNA. The CDR3 sequence is 13 residues long. Germline CDR1 reads MNHNS; CDR2 reads SASEGT. This chain's CDR3 is CASSESTGAEAFF.

The genes are TRBV20-1 and TRBJ2-7; the D call of TRBD1 rests on TCRdb alone, since no DNA is present to check it. The CDR3 sequence is 15 residues long. Germline assignment: CDR1 DFQATT and CDR2 SNEGSKA (reference sequence). The CDR3 loop reads CSARPADIGGYEQYF.